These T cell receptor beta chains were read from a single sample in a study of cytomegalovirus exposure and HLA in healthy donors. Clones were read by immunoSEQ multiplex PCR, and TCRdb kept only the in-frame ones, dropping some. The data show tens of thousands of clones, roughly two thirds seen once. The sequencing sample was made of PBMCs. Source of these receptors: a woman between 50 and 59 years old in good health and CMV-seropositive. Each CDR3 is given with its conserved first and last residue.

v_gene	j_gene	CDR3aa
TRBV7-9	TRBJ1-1	CSSSPLTEAFF
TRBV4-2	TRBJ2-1	CASSQDEPTRKFF
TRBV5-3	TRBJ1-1	CARSRPGTGKNTEAFF
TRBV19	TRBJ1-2	CASSISREEGYTF
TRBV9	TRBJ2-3	CASSVRDLNTQYF
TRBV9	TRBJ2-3	CASSVRPGDGRFSTDTQYF
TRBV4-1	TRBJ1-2	CASSLQSGQSVGTF
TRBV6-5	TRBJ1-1	CASCCDPGGNTEAFF
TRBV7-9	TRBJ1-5	CSSSPGGPNQPQHF
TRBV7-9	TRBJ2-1	CASSLALDLGDEQFF
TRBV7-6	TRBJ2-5	CASSLVGGTGKETQYF
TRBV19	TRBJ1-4	CASTSSQRATNEKLFF
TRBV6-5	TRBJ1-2	CASSTGGEYGYTF
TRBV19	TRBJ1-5	CASSTGQGNTQPQHF
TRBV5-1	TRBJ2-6	CASRFGRASGANVLTF
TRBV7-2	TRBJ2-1	CASSGGGGAYNEQFF
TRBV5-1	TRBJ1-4	CASSFRKGAGEKLFF
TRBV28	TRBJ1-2	CASSLFAQGVSGYTF
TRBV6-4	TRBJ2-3	CASSRLAGPTDTQYF
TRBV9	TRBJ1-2	CASSVGEDINYGYTF
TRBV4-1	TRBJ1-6	CASSQVINSPLHF
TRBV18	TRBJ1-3	CASSPPTGTGNTIYF
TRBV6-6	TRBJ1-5	CASSPGTANQPQHF
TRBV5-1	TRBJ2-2	CASSLAAAGELFF
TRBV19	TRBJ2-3	CATRGQGADTQYF
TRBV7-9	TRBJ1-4	CASSGTGLEKLFF
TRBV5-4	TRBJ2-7	CASSLGRGFYEQYF
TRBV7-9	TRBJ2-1	CASSPTSGVTNEQFF
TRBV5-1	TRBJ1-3	CASSLAQAFSSGNTIYF
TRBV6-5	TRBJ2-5	CASSLAGTEGETQYF
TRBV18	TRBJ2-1	CASSPRAREDEQFF
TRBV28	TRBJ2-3	CAIGAPSGYTDTQYF
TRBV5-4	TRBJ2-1	CASSLDGKVAGEGEQFF
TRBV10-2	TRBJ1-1	CASSEGEDTEAFF
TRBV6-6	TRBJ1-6	CASSRQGVDSPLHF
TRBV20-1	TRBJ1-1	CSATVNTEAFF
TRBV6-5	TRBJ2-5	CASSYRQDQETQYF
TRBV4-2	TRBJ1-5	CASSLEQGGGQPQHF
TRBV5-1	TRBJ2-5	CASSLAVAVQETQYF
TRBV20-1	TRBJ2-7	CSAGLLGEQYF
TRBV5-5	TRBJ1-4	CASSSGGQEAYEKLFF
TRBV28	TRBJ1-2	CASSLEQGERYTF
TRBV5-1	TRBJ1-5	CASSPGTGAGQPQHF
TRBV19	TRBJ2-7	CASSPLDRGLHEQYF
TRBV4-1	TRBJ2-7	CASSPTPRTFDEQYF
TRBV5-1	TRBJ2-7	CASSPPGQGTSEQYF
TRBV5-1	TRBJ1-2	CASSAWTGEGYGYTF
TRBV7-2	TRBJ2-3	CATRAGSDTQYF
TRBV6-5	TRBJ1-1	CASGATEAFF
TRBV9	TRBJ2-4	CASSPSPGQEIQYF
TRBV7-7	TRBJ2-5	CASSLTSGGQETQYF
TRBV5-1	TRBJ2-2	CASSLSWVGENTGELFF
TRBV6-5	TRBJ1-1	CASSYSYRQGEAFF